This T cell receptor (beta chain) was obtained from a study of CD8 T cells in Susac syndrome. In regard to this clonotype: Its antigen is as yet unknown.

Overall study results and limits: In Susac patients, clonal expansion was not detected in CD4+ cells.

An amount of RNA that ranged from about 0.45 to 1 ug was reverse transcribed with random hexamers. In TCRdb, the immunoSEQ multiplex PCR reads were re-called with MiXCR into one record per CDR3 protein. The sample gives roughly 190,000 distinct CDR3 sequences, roughly 95% of which show up once; around 0.096% is in the top ten. The CDR3 extends over 13 amino acids. This clonotype was sampled from a human donor with Susac syndrome. The sample taken for sequencing was CD4+ T cells from PBMCs. V and J are TRBV21-1 and TRBJ2-5. TRBV21-1 is shown as a pseudogene. Written as DNA, the CDR3 is TGTGCCAGCAGCATCAGATCCCGAGAGACCCAGTACTTC. Translation: CASSIRSRETQYF.